This section outlines one T cell receptor beta chain sequence together with its context. The V gene's germline CDR1 is LGHDT and CDR2 YNNKEL (reference sequence). V trimming: 2 bases; J trimming: 3 bases; junction bases outside the gene matches: 4. The CDR3 is 15 residues long. In the authors' methods: Using reference gene primer amplification, nucleated cell counts were estimated. Data came from immunoSEQ multiplex PCR; TCRdb stores just in-frame clones and leaves some out. V and J calls plus clone size are reproduced from that table; the DNA served to infer D and trimming. Of fewer than 100,000 clones listed, around 90% are singletons. This entry is derived from a study of blood T cell repertoires in COVID-19.

Sequenced material: peripheral blood. The chain couples TRBV3-1 (or the pseudogene TRBV3-2) to TRBJ2-1; 7 bases agree with TRBD1. This receptor was taken from a woman at least 80 years old with acute or convalescent COVID-19. The CDR3 loop is CASSQPGQYYNEQFF. The CDR3 DNA is TGTGCCAGCAGCCAACCGGGACAGTACTACAATGAGCAGTTCTTC.